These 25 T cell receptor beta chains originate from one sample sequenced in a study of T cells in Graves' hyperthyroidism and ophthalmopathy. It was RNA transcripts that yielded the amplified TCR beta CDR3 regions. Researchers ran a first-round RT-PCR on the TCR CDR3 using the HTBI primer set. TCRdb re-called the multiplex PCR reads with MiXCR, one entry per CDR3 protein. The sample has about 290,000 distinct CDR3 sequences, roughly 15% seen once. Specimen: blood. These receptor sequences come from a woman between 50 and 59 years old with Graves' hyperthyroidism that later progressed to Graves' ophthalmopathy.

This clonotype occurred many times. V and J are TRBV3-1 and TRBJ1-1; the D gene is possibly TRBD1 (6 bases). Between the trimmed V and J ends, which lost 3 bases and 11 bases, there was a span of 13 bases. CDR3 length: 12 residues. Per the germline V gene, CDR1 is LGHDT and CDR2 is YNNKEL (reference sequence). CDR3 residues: CASSHLQGTAFF. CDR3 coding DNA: TGTGCCAGCAGCCATCTACAGGGAACCGCTTTCTTT.

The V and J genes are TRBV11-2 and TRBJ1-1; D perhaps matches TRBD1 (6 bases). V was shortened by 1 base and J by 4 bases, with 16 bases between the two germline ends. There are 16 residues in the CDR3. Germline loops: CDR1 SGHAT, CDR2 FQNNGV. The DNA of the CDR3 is TGTGCCAGCAGCTTAGCGGGTTTAGGGGGGGCCACTGAAGCTTTCTTT. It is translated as CASSLAGLGGATEAFF. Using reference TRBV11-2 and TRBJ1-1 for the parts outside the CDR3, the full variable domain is EAGVAQSPRYKIIEKRQSVAFWCNPISGHATLYWYQQILGQGPKLLIQFQNNGVVDDSQLPKDRFSAERLKGVDSTLKIQPAKLEDSAVYLCASSLAGLGGATEAFFGQGTRLTVV.

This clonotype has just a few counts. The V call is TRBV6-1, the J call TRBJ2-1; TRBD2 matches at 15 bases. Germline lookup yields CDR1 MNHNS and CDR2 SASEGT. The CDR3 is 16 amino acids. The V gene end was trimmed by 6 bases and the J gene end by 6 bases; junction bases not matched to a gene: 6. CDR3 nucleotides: TGTGCCAGCAGGGGACCGGGACTAGCGGGAGGCAATGAGCAGTTCTTC. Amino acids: CASRGPGLAGGNEQFF.

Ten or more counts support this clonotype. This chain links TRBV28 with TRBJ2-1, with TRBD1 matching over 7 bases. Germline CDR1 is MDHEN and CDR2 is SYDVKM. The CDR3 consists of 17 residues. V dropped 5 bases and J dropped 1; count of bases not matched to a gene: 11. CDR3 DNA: TGTGCCAGCAGTCTACCCTTTGAGGGGGCATCCTACAATGAGCAGTTCTTC. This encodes CASSLPFEGASYNEQFF.

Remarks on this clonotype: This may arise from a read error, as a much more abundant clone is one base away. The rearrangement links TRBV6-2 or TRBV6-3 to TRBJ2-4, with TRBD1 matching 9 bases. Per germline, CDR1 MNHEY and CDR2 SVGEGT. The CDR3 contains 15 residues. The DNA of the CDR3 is TGTGCCGGCAGTTACTACGGGAAAGGGACAGGGATTCAGTACTTC. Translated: CAGSYYGKGTGIQYF.

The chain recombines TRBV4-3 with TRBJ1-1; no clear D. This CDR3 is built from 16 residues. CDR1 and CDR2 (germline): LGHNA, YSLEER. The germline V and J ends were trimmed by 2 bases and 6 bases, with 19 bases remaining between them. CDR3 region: CASSQSRGGGGSEAFF. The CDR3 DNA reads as TGCGCCAGCAGCCAATCCCGGGGAGGCGGAGGGTCTGAAGCTTTCTTT.

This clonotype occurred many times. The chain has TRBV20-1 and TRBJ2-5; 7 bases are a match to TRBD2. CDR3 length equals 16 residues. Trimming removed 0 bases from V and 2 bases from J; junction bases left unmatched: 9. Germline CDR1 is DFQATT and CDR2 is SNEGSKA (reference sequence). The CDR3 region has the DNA TGCAGTGCTAGAGACACGGGGTCGGGAGGACAAGAGACCCAGTACTTC. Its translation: CSARDTGSGGQETQYF.

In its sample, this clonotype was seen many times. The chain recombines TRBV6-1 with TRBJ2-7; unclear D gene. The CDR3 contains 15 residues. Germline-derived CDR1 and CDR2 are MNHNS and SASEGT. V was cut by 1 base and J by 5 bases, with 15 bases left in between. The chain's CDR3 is CASSEGLVLTHEQYF. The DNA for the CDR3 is TGTGCCAGCAGTGAAGGTCTCGTATTAACCCACGAGCAGTACTTC.

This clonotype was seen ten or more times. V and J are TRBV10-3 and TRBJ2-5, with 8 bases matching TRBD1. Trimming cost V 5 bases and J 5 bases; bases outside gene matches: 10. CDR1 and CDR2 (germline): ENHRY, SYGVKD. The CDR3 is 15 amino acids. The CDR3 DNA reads TGTGCCATCAGTACCGGGACAGGAGAGGAGGAGACCCAGTACTTC. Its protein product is CAISTGTGEEETQYF.

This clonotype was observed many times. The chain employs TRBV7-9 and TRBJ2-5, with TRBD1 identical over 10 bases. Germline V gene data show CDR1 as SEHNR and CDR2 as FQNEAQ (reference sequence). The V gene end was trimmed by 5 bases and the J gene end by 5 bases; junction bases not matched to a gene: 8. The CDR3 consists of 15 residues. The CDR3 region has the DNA TGTGCCAGCAGCGCGCGACAGGGGGCACGGGAGACCCAGTACTTC. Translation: CASSARQGARETQYF.

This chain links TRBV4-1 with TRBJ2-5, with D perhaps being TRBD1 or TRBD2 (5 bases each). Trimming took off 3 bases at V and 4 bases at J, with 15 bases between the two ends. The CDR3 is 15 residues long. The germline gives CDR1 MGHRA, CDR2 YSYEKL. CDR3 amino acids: CASSHQGPGGETQYF. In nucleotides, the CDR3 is TGCGCCAGCAGCCATCAGGGCCCCGGAGGAGAGACCCAGTACTTC.

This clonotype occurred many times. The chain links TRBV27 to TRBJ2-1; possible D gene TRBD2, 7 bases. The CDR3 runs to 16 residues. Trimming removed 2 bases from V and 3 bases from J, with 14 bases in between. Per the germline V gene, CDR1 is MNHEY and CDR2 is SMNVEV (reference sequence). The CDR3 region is CASSLKGEGDYNEQFF. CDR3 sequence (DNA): TGTGCCAGCAGTTTAAAGGGGGAGGGGGACTACAATGAGCAGTTCTTC.

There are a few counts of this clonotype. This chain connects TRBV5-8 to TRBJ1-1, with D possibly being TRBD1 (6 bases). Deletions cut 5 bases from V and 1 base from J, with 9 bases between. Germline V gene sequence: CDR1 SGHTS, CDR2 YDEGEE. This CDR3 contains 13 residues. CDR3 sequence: CASRSGENTEAFF. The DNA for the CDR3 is TGTGCCAGCAGGTCAGGGGAGAACACTGAAGCTTTCTTT.

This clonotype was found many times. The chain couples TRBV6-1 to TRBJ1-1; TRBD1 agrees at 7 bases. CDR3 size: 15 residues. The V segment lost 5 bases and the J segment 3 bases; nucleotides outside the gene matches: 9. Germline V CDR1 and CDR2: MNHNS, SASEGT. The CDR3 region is CASSLQGRDHTEAFF. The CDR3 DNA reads TGTGCCAGCAGTTTACAGGGGAGGGATCACACTGAAGCTTTCTTT.

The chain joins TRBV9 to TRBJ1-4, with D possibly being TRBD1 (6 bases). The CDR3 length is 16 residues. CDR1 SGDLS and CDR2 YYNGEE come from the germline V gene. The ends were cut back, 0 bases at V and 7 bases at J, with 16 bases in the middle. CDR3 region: CASSVGGKPGAEKLFF. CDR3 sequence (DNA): TGTGCCAGCAGCGTAGGGGGTAAGCCAGGGGCTGAAAAACTGTTTTTT.

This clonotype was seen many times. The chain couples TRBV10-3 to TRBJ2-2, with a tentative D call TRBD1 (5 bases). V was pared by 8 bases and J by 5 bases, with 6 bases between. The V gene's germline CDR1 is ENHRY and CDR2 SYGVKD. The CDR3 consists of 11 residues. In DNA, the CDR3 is TGTGCCATCTCAGGGACCGGGGAGCTGTTTTTT. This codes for CAISGTGELFF.

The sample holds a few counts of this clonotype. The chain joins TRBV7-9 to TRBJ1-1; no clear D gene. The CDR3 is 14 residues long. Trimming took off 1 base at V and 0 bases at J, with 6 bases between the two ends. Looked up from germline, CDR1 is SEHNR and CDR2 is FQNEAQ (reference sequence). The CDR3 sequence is CASSLGSMNTEAFF. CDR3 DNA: TGTGCCAGCAGCTTAGGCAGTATGAACACTGAAGCTTTCTTT.

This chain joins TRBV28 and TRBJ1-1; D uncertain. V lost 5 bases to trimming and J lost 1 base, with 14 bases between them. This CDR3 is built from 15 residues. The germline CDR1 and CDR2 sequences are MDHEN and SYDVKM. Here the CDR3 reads CASSEGLAGNTEAFF. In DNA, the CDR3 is TGTGCCAGCAGTGAAGGACTGGCGGGGAACACTGAAGCTTTCTTT.

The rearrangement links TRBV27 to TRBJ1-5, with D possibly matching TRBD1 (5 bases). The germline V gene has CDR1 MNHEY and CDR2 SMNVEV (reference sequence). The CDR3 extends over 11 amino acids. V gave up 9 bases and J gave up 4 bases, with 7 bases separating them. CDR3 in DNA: TGTGCCAGTGGGGCAAATCAGCCCCAGCATTTT. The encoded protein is CASGANQPQHF.

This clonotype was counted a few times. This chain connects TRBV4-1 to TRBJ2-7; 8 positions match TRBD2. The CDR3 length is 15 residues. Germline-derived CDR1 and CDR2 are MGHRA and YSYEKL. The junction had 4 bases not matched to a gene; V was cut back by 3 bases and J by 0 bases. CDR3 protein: CASSHGGTSSYEQYF. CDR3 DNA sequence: TGCGCCAGCAGCCATGGGGGGACTAGCTCCTACGAGCAGTACTTC.

The CDR3 region is CASSESGTGYNEKLFF. CDR3 bases: TGTGCCAGCAGTGAATCCGGGACAGGGTATAATGAAAAACTGTTTTTT. The chain uses TRBV2 and TRBJ1-4; TRBD1 matches 9 bases. CDR1 SNHLY and CDR2 FYNNEI come from the germline V gene. Germline trimming cut 2 bases from V and 4 bases from J; bases unmatched to any gene: 5. CDR3 length equals 16 residues.

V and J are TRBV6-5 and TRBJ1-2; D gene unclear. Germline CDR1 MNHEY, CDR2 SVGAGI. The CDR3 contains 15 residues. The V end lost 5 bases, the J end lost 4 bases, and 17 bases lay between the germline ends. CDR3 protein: CASSKSGFSGYGYTF. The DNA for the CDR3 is TGTGCCAGCAGTAAAAGTGGGTTCTCTGGCTATGGCTACACCTTC.

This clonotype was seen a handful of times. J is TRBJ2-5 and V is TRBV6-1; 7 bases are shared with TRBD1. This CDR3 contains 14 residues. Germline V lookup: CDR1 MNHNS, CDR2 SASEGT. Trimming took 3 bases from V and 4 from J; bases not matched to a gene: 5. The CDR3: CASSDPGTVETQYF. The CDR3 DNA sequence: TGTGCCAGCAGTGACCCTGGGACAGTAGAGACCCAGTACTTC.

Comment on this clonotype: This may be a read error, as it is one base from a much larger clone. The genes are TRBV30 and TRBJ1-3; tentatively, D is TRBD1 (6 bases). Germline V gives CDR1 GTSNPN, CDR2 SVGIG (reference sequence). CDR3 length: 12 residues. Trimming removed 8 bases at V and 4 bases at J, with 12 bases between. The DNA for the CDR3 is TGTGCCCGCACAGGGTCCGGAAACACCATATATTTT. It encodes CARTGSGNTIYF.

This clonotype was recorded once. CDR3: CSAGGVNYGYTF. As DNA, the CDR3 is TGCAGTGCAGGGGGGGTGAACTATGGCTACACCTTC. The gene calls are TRBV20-1 and TRBJ1-2; TRBD1 might be the D (6 bases). V lost 6 bases and J 2 bases, leaving 10 bases between the germline ends. CDR1 and CDR2 from the germline V gene are DFQATT and SNEGSKA (reference sequence). This CDR3 has 12 amino acids.